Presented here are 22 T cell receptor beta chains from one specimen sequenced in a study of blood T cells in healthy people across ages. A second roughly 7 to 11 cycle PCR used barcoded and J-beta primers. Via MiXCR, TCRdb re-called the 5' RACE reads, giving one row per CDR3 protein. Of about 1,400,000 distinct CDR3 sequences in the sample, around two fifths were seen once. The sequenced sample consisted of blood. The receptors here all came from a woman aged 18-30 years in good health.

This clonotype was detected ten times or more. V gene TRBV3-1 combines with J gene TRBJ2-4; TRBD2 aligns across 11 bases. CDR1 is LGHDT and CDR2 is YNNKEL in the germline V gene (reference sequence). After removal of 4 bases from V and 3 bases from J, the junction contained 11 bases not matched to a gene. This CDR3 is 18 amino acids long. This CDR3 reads CASSRRTTSGAHKNIQYF. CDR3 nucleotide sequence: TGTGCCAGCAGCCGACGCACGACTAGCGGGGCTCACAAAAACATTCAGTACTTC.

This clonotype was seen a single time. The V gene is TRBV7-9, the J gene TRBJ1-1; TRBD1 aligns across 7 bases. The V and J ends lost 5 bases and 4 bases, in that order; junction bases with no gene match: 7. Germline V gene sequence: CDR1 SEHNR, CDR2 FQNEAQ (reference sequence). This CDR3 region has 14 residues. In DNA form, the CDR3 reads TGTGCCAGCAGCCCTGACAGGGTACTCACTGAAGCTTTCTTT. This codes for CASSPDRVLTEAFF.

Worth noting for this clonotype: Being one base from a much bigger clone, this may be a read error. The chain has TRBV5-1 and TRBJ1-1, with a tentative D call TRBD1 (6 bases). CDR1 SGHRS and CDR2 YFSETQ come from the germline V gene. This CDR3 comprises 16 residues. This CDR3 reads CAGSLKPGTPNTEAFF. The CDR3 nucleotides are TGCGCCGGCAGCTTGAAACCGGGGACACCGAACACTGAAGCTTTCTTT.

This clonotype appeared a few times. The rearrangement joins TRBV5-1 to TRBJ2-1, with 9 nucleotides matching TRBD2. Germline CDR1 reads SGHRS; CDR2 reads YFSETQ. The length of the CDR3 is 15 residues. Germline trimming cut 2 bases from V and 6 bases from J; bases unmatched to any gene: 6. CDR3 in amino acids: CASSFVAGGGNEQFF. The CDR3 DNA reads TGCGCCAGCAGCTTTGTTGCGGGAGGGGGCAATGAGCAGTTCTTC.

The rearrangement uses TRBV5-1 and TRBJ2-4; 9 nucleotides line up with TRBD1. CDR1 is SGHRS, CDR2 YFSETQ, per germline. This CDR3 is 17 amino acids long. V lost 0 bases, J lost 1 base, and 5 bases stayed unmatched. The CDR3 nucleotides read TGCGCCAGCAGCTTGGGTAGGACAGGGGATGCCAAAAACATTCAGTACTTC. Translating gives CASSLGRTGDAKNIQYF.

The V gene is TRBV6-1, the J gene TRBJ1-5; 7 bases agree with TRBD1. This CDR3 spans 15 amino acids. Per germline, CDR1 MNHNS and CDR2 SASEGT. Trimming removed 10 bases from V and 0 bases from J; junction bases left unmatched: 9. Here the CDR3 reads CATVDRSYSNQPQHF. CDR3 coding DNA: TGTGCCACCGTGGACAGGTCTTATAGCAATCAGCCCCAGCATTTT.

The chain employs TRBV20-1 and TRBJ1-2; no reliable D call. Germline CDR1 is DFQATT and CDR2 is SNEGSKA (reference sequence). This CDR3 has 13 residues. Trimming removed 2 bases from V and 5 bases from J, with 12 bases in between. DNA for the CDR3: TGCAGTGCTAGACAACCGGGTCTTTATGGCTACACCTTC. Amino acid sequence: CSARQPGLYGYTF.

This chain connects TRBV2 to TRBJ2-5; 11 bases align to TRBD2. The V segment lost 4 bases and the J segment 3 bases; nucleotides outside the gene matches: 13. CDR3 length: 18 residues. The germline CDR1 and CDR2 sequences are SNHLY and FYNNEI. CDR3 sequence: CASSGGLAGQLLEETQYF. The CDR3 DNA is TGTGCCAGCAGTGGAGGACTAGCGGGCCAATTACTAGAAGAGACCCAGTACTTC.

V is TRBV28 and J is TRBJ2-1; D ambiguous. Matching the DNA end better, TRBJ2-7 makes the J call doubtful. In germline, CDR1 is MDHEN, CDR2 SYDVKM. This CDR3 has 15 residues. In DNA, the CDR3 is TGTGCCAGCAGTTTGGATCCCTCAAAAATCTACGAGCAGTACTTC. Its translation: CASSLDPSKIYEQYF.

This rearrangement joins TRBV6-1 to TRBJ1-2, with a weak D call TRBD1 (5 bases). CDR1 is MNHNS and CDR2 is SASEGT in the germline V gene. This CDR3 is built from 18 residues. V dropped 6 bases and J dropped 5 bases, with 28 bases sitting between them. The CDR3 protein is CASRSGRDGNWDRYGYTF. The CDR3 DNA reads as TGTGCCAGCAGATCAGGCCGGGACGGTAATTGGGATAGATATGGCTACACCTTC.

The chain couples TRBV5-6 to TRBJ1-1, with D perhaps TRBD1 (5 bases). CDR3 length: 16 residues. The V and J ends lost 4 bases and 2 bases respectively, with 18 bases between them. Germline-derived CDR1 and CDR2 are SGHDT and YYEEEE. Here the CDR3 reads CASSPEGGQGNTEAFF. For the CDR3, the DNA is TGTGCCAGCAGCCCCGAAGGCGGGCAGGGAAACACTGAAGCTTTCTTT.

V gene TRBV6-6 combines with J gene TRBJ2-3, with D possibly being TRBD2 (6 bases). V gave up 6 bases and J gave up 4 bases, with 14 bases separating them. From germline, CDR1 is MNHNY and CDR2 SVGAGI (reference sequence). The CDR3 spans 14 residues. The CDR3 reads CASSRDFDADTQYF. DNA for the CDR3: TGTGCCAGCAGCCGGGACTTCGACGCAGATACGCAGTATTTT.

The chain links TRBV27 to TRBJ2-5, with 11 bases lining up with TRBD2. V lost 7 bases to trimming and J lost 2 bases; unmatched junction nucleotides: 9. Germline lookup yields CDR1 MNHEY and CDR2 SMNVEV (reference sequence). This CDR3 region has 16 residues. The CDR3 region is CASKLAGGSSQETQYF. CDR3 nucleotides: TGTGCCAGCAAGCTAGCGGGGGGCAGTTCTCAAGAGACCCAGTACTTC.

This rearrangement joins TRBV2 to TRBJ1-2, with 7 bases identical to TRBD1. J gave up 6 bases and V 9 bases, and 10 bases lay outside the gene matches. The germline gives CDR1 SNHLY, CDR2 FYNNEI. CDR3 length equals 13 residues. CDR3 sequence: CARSQSDRDGYTF. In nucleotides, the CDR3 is TGTGCCAGGAGTCAATCCGACAGGGATGGCTACACCTTC. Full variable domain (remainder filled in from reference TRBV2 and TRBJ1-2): EPEVTQTPSHQVTQMGQEVILRCVPISNHLYFYWYRQILGQKVEFLVSFYNNEISEKSEIFDDQFSVERPDGSNFTLKIRSTKLEDSAMYFCARSQSDRDGYTFGSGTRLTVV.

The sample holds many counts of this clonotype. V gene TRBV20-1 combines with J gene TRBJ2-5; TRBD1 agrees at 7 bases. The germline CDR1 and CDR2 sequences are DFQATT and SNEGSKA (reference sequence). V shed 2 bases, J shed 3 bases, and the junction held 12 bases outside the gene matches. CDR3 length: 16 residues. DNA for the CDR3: TGCAGTGCTAGATGGGACAGTCGGAAATCTGAAGAGACCCAGTACTTC. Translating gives CSARWDSRKSEETQYF.

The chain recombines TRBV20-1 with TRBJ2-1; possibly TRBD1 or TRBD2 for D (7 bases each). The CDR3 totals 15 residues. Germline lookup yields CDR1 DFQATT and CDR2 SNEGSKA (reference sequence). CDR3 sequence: CSGLTGTAGTNEQFF. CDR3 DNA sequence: TGCAGCGGCTTAACCGGGACAGCGGGGACCAATGAGCAGTTCTTC.

DNA for the CDR3: TGTGCCAGCAGCGACGGAGTCAGCTATGGCTACACCTTC. Amino acids: CASSDGVSYGYTF. The chain carries TRBV7-8 and TRBJ1-2; D ambiguous. Germline-derived CDR1 and CDR2 are SGHVS and FQNEAQ. The V end lost 5 bases, the J end lost 4 bases, and 11 bases lay between the germline ends. The CDR3 extends over 13 amino acids.

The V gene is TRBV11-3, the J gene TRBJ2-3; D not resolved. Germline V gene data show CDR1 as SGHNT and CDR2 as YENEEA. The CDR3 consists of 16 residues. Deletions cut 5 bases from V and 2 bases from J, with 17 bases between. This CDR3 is CASSPRRGGFTDTQYF. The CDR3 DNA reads TGTGCCAGCAGCCCCCGACGAGGCGGATTCACAGATACGCAGTATTTT.

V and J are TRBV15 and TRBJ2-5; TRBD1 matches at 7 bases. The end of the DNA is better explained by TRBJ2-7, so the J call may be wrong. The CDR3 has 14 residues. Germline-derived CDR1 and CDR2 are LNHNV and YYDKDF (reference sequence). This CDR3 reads CATINAGGSYEQYF. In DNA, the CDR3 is TGTGCCACGATAAACGCAGGGGGATCCTACGAGCAGTACTTC.

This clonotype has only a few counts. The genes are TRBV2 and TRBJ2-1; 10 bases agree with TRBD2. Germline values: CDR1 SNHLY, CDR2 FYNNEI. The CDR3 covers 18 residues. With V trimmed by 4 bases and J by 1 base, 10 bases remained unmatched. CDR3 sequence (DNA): TGTGCCAGCAGTGTCAGAGCGGGGGGGCCCCTGTCCTACAATGAGCAGTTCTTC. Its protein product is CASSVRAGGPLSYNEQFF.

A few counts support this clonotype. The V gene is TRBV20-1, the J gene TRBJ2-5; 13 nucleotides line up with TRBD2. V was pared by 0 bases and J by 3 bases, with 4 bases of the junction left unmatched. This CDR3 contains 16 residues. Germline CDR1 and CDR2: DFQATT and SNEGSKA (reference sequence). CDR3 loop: CSAREAGTSGKETQYF. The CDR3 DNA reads TGCAGTGCTAGAGAAGCCGGGACTAGCGGGAAAGAGACCCAGTACTTC.

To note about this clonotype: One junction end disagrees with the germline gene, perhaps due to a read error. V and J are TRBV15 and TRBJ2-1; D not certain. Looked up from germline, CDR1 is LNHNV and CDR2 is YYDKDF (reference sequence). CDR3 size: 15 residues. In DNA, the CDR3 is TGTGCCACCGGCAGAGACCCTCGCTGGGGTGATGAGCAGTTCTTC. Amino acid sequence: CATGRDPRWGDEQFF.